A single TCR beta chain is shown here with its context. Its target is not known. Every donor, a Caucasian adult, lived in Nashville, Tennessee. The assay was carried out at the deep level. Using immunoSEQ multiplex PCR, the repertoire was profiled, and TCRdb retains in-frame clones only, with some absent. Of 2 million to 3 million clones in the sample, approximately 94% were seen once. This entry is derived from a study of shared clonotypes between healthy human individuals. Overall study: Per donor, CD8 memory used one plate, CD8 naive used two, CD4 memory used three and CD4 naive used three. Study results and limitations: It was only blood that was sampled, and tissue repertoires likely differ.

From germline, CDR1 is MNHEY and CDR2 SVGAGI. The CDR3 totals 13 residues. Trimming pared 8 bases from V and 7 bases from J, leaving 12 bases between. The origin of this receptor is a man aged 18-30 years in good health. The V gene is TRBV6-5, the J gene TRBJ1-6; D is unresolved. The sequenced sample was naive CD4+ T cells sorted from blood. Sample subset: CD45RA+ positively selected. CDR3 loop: CASCPDGNSPLHF. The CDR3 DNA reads TGTGCCAGCTGTCCCGACGGCAATTCACCCCTCCACTTT.